Described below is a single TCR beta chain sequence and its context. Antigen: not known. TCRdb reprocessed the 5' RACE reads via MiXCR and lists one record per CDR3 protein. The sample holds 550,000 to 700,000 distinct CDR3 sequences; roughly 17% are singletons and the top ten take just over 8%. The data belong to a study of T-cell memory formation after mild COVID-19. Study information: TCR clusters largely stayed donor specific. Study-wide results and caveats: Whereas later expanders leaned CD4+, clones contracting day 15 to 85 showed a balanced CD4/CD8 makeup. That cross-reactive memory joined was suggested by some responding clones appearing in pre-infection memory. Still unconfirmed is whether the second-wave clones peaking on day 37 recognized SARS-CoV-2.

Trimming removed 0 bases from V and 6 bases from J, with 5 bases in between. CDR3 length: 12 amino acids. Germline CDR1 SEHNR, CDR2 FQNEAQ (reference sequence). Sequences were obtained from PBMCs or a T cell subset sorted from them (not recorded which). The clonotype originates from an adult woman who had mild COVID-19 (a few samples of this study predate the infection). Cell type and time point are not known. This rearrangement joins TRBV7-9 to TRBJ1-2, with D unclear. Here the CDR3 reads CASSLAQDGYTF. The CDR3 nucleotides are TGTGCCAGCAGCTTAGCCCAGGATGGCTACACCTTC. Full variable domain (missing parts from reference TRBV7-9 and TRBJ1-2): DTGVSQNPRHKITKRGQNVTFRCDPISEHNRLYWYRQTLGQGPEFLTYFQNEAQLEKSRLLSDRFSAERPKGSFSTLEIQRTEQGDSAMYLCASSLAQDGYTFGSGTRLTVV.